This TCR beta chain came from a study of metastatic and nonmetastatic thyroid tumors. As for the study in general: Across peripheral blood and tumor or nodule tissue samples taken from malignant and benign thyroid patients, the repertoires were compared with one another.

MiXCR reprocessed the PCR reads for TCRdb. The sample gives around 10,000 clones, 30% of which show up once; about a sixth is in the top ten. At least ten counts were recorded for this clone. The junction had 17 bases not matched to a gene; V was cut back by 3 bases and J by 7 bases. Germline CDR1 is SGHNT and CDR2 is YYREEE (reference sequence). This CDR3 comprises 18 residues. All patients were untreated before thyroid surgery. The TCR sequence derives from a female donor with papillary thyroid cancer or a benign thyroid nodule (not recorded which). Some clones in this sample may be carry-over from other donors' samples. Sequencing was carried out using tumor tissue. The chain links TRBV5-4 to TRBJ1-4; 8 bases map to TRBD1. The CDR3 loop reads CASSWNRGRGREIEKLFF. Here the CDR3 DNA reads TGTGCCAGCAGCTGGAACCGGGGCAGGGGGCGCGAAATTGAAAAACTGTTTTTT.